This T cell receptor (beta chain) was captured in a study of regulatory T cells in long-lasting Graves disease. Study-wide background: Persistent Graves' disease denoted over 5 years of antithyroid drugs plus positive TSH receptor antibodies. The study's findings and limits: Blood alone, not thyroid tissue, was studied. Persistent patients had more shared public clonotypes (approximately 2,700) than new patients (around 1,000).

A remark on this clonotype: Antigen: not known.

Time point denoted: persistent/refractory GD, antithyroid drugs over 5 years with positive TRAb. The TCR library was made from RNA that had been extracted from PBMCs in TRIzol. Arm-PCR of CDR3 regions and iRepertoire HTBI primers were the basis on which TCR beta libraries were built. TCRdb processed the multiplex PCR reads anew with MiXCR; each CDR3 protein has one entry. Of a few hundred thousand distinct CDR3 sequences listed, roughly 21% are singletons. Source: peripheral blood mononuclear cells (PBMCs), taken when the disease was refractory, from a patient treated with antithyroid drugs. This receptor was taken from a female donor with Graves disease.

The chain's CDR3 is CASSVALLAGVTGELFF. The DNA of the CDR3 is TGTGCCAGCAGCGTAGCTTTACTAGCGGGAGTTACCGGGGAGCTGTTTTTT. The chain recombines TRBV9 with TRBJ2-2; TRBD2 agrees at 11 bases. After removal of 0 bases from V and 5 bases from J, the junction contained 6 bases not matched to a gene. This CDR3 has 17 amino acids. Germline V lookup: CDR1 SGDLS, CDR2 YYNGEE.